The next 25 T cell receptor beta chains were all read from a single sample in a study of cytomegalovirus exposure and HLA in healthy donors. Clones were read by immunoSEQ multiplex PCR, and TCRdb kept only the in-frame ones, dropping some. The repertoire holds some 110,000 clones, with 94% as singletons. Material for sequencing was PBMCs. The source is a woman under 30 in good health and CMV-seronegative.

The V gene is TRBV9, the J gene TRBJ2-7; 9 bases agree with TRBD1. V shed 1 base, J shed 4 bases, and the junction held 12 bases outside the gene matches. Per the germline V gene, CDR1 is SGDLS and CDR2 is YYNGEE. The CDR3 has 17 amino acids. As DNA, the CDR3 is TGTGCCAGCAGCGTAAAGGATGCCGGACAGGGGTTTTACGAGCAGTACTTC. Its protein product is CASSVKDAGQGFYEQYF.

The rearrangement links TRBV6-5 to TRBJ2-7; 8 bases agree with TRBD2. V was clipped by 5 bases and J by 0 bases; unmatched bases: 3. The CDR3 length is 14 residues. Looked up from germline, CDR1 is MNHEY and CDR2 is SVGAGI. This CDR3 is CASSPSGSSYEQYF. Written as DNA, the CDR3 is TGTGCCAGCAGTCCCAGCGGGAGCTCCTACGAGCAGTACTTC.

This clone has more than one count but fewer than ten. This chain connects TRBV18 to TRBJ1-4; the D is unclear. There are 15 residues in the CDR3. The germline V and J ends were trimmed by 3 bases and 4 bases, with 12 bases remaining between them. Germline CDR1 and CDR2: KGHSH and LQKENI. CDR3 protein: CASSPGIGVNEKLFF. For the CDR3, the DNA is TGTGCCAGCTCACCCGGGATTGGGGTTAATGAAAAACTGTTTTTT.

This chain joins TRBV7-9 and TRBJ2-7; D ambiguous. The V gene lost 2 bases and the J gene lost 3 bases, with 8 bases spanning the gap. The CDR3 covers 13 residues. Germline lookup yields CDR1 SEHNR and CDR2 FQNEAQ (reference sequence). DNA for the CDR3: TGTGCCAGCAGCTTAAATCCGGGCTACGAGCAGTACTTC. Its protein is CASSLNPGYEQYF. Supplemented by reference TRBV7-9 and TRBJ2-7, the full variable domain reads DTGVSQNPRHKITKRGQNVTFRCDPISEHNRLYWYRQTLGQGPEFLTYFQNEAQLEKSRLLSDRFSAERPKGSFSTLEIQRTEQGDSAMYLCASSLNPGYEQYFGPGTRLTVT.

The chain recombines TRBV14 with TRBJ2-3, with D perhaps TRBD1 (5 bases). This CDR3 is 15 amino acids long. V was trimmed by 4 bases and J by 2 bases, leaving 13 bases between them. Germline V gene data show CDR1 as SGHDN and CDR2 as FVKESK. This chain's CDR3 is CASSLQGLNTDTQYF. Here the CDR3 DNA reads TGTGCCAGCAGCCTTCAGGGATTAAACACAGATACGCAGTATTTT.

This chain links TRBV27 with TRBJ2-7; 9 positions match TRBD2. The germline CDR1 and CDR2 sequences are MNHEY and SMNVEV (reference sequence). The CDR3 has 12 residues. V trimming: 9 bases; J trimming: 5 bases; junction bases outside the gene matches: 5. The CDR3 reads CARPREGHEQYF. The CDR3 nucleotides read TGTGCCAGACCGCGGGAGGGCCACGAGCAGTACTTC.

The V and J genes are TRBV28 and TRBJ1-1, with D hard to call. The germline V and J ends were trimmed by 2 bases and 3 bases, with 4 bases remaining between them. CDR1 MDHEN and CDR2 SYDVKM come from the germline V gene. This CDR3 is 12 amino acids long. The CDR3 loop reads CASSLRHTEAFF. For the CDR3, the DNA is TGTGCCAGCAGTTTACGTCACACTGAAGCTTTCTTT. The whole variable domain, remainder taken from reference TRBV28 and TRBJ1-1, is DVKVTQSSRYLVKRTGEKVFLECVQDMDHENMFWYRQDPGLGLRLIYFSYDVKMKEKGDIPEGYSVSREKKERFSLILESASTNQTSMYLCASSLRHTEAFFGQGTRLTVV.

J is TRBJ2-5 and V is TRBV29-1, with 8 bases fitting TRBD2. Germline CDR1 is SQVTM and CDR2 is ANQGSEA. V dropped 3 bases and J dropped 5; count of bases not matched to a gene: 8. This CDR3 spans 14 amino acids. In DNA form, the CDR3 reads TGCAGCGTTGATCAAGCGGGAGTCCGGGAGACCCAGTACTTC. It yields the protein CSVDQAGVRETQYF.

V usage is TRBV12-5 and J usage is TRBJ2-7, with TRBD2 as a possible D gene (6 bases). The CDR3 length is 14 residues. Germline V lookup: CDR1 LGHNT, CDR2 FRNRAP. With 2 bases removed from V and 4 bases from J, the gap between germline ends came to 12 bases. DNA for the CDR3: TGTGCTAGTGGTTTGCCGGGACTCCTATACGAGCAGTACTTC. Protein: CASGLPGLLYEQYF.

The chain links TRBV5-1 to TRBJ2-3; TRBD2 matches at 7 bases. The CDR3 sequence is 17 residues long. Unmatched junction bases numbered 7, after V lost 0 bases and J lost 0 bases. The V gene's germline CDR1 is SGHRS and CDR2 YFSETQ. CDR3 coding DNA: TGCGCCAGCAGCTTGGGGGCTGGCGGGGGTAGCACAGATACGCAGTATTTT. Residues: CASSLGAGGGSTDTQYF.

The chain carries TRBV28 and TRBJ1-2; D is unresolved. The CDR3 runs 13 residues. Germline V lookup: CDR1 MDHEN, CDR2 SYDVKM. The V end was cut by 3 bases, the J end by 2 bases, with 7 bases between. The chain's CDR3 is CASSLAANYGYTF. The CDR3, as DNA: TGTGCCAGCAGTTTGGCAGCGAACTATGGCTACACCTTC.

The chain employs TRBV6-5 and TRBJ1-1, with 7 bases identical to TRBD1. The CDR3 has 14 residues. V was clipped by 5 bases and J by 11 bases; unmatched bases: 14. CDR1 and CDR2 (germline): MNHEY, SVGAGI. CDR3 residues: CASSPTGDRSWAFF. CDR3 DNA sequence: TGTGCCAGCAGTCCCACAGGGGACCGAAGTTGGGCTTTCTTT.

This clone was recorded once. This chain uses TRBV5-5 with TRBJ1-1; perhaps TRBD1 as D (5 bases). V lost 3 bases, J lost 4 bases, and 13 bases lay in between. There are 14 residues in the CDR3. CDR1 is SGHKS, CDR2 YYEKEE, per germline (reference sequence). Here the CDR3 DNA reads TGTGCCAGCAGCTCGAGGGAGGGGTCCACTGAAGCTTTCTTT. It encodes CASSSREGSTEAFF.

The chain couples TRBV6-5 to TRBJ2-6; D ambiguous. Germline values: CDR1 MNHEY, CDR2 SVGAGI. Deletions cut 6 bases from V and 2 bases from J, with 8 bases between. The CDR3 sequence is 14 residues long. CDR3 bases: TGTGCCAGCAGGAGCGTAACTGGGGCCAACGTCCTGACTTTC. This encodes CASRSVTGANVLTF.

The chain uses TRBV11-3 and TRBJ2-1; D is possibly TRBD2 (6 bases). Trimming shortened V by 2 bases and J by 7 bases, and 15 bases separated the two germline ends. The CDR3 has 15 amino acids. Germline V gene sequence: CDR1 SGHNT, CDR2 YENEEA. The CDR3 DNA reads as TGTGCCAGCAGCTTAAACGGGGGAGTGCGGAATGAGCAGTTCTTC. Its translation: CASSLNGGVRNEQFF.

The chain uses TRBV30 and TRBJ1-1; D uncertain. From germline, CDR1 is GTSNPN and CDR2 SVGIG (reference sequence). This CDR3 contains 13 residues. V was trimmed by 2 bases and J by 1 base, leaving 8 bases between them. The CDR3 region is CAWSRGPNTEAFF. The CDR3 DNA reads as TGTGCCTGGAGTAGAGGGCCGAACACTGAAGCTTTCTTT.

The chain couples TRBV5-1 to TRBJ1-2; the D gene is possibly TRBD1 (5 bases). In germline, CDR1 is SGHRS, CDR2 YFSETQ. The CDR3 is 13 residues long. Trimming removed 1 base from V and 4 bases from J, with 8 bases in between. CDR3 residues: CASSLSGIYGYTF. CDR3 coding DNA: TGCGCCAGCAGCTTGTCAGGGATCTATGGCTACACCTTC.

The gene calls are TRBV27 and TRBJ2-7; TRBD2 agrees at 7 bases. Trimming removed 6 bases from V and 0 bases from J; junction bases left unmatched: 8. Germline values: CDR1 MNHEY, CDR2 SMNVEV (reference sequence). The CDR3 is 15 amino acids. As DNA, the CDR3 is TGTGCCAGCAGAGTACTAGCGCCGAGCTCCTACGAGCAGTACTTC. Encoded protein: CASRVLAPSSYEQYF.

Only a few counts were recorded for this clone. This chain joins TRBV5-4 and TRBJ2-3, with 7 bases identical to TRBD1. With 0 bases clipped from V and 1 base from J, the junction kept 5 bases outside the gene matches. The CDR3 length is 16 residues. Germline CDR1 is SGHNT and CDR2 is YYREEE (reference sequence). The chain's CDR3 is CASSLEAGGGTDTQYF. The CDR3 coding sequence is TGTGCCAGCAGCTTGGAGGCAGGGGGAGGCACAGATACGCAGTATTTT.

V gene TRBV7-9 combines with J gene TRBJ1-1, with D unresolved. From germline, CDR1 is SEHNR and CDR2 FQNEAQ (reference sequence). V lost 2 bases and J 4 bases, leaving 14 bases between the germline ends. This CDR3 region has 15 residues. CDR3 sequence reads: CASSLSVLGGTEAFF. DNA of the CDR3: TGTGCCAGCAGCTTAAGCGTCTTAGGCGGCACTGAAGCTTTCTTT.

The chain joins TRBV11-2 to TRBJ2-7, with TRBD1 matching 8 bases. Germline-derived CDR1 and CDR2 are SGHAT and FQNNGV. The V segment lost 5 bases and the J segment 1 base; nucleotides outside the gene matches: 4. The CDR3 contains 14 residues. The CDR3 sequence: CASSIGTGSYEQYF. The DNA of the CDR3 is TGTGCCAGCAGCATAGGGACAGGTTCCTACGAGCAGTACTTC.

The chain links TRBV9 to TRBJ2-1, with 9 bases aligning to TRBD2. CDR3 length: 20 amino acids. Germline values: CDR1 SGDLS, CDR2 YYNGEE. The V segment lost 3 bases and the J segment 4 bases; nucleotides outside the gene matches: 20. The CDR3 region is CASSEPDWRAGGRAYNEQFF. CDR3 coding DNA: TGTGCCAGCAGCGAACCGGATTGGAGGGCGGGAGGGCGAGCATACAATGAGCAGTTCTTC.

The V call is TRBV4-1, the J call TRBJ2-3, with 9 bases that match TRBD2. The germline V gene encodes CDR1 MGHRA and CDR2 YSYEKL. The CDR3 is made up of 13 amino acids. Germline trimming cut 7 bases from V and 1 base from J; bases unmatched to any gene: 0. CDR3 residues: CASKREGTDTQYF. In DNA, the CDR3 is TGCGCCAGCAAGCGGGAGGGCACAGATACGCAGTATTTT.

Written as DNA, the CDR3 is TGTGCCAGCAGTGATCCAACAGAAAACACTGAAGCTTTCTTT. This codes for CASSDPTENTEAFF. This chain connects TRBV2 to TRBJ1-1; no reliable D call. V lost 3 bases and J 2 bases, leaving 10 bases between the germline ends. The length of the CDR3 is 14 residues. Germline V CDR1 and CDR2: SNHLY, FYNNEI.

In regard to this clone: Because it lacks the conserved phenylalanine or tryptophan at the end, this CDR3 is likely a read error. It is unclear where the CDR3 begins or ends on the DNA, so no DNA is shown, and the CDR3 is as TCRdb lists it. V usage is TRBV5-1 and J usage is TRBJ1-4; TRBD1 is taken as the D call from the table, unchecked against the DNA. Including both end residues, the CDR3 is 11 amino acids long. Germline-derived CDR1 and CDR2 are SGHRS and YFSETQ. The CDR3 reads CASSTDRDRVI.